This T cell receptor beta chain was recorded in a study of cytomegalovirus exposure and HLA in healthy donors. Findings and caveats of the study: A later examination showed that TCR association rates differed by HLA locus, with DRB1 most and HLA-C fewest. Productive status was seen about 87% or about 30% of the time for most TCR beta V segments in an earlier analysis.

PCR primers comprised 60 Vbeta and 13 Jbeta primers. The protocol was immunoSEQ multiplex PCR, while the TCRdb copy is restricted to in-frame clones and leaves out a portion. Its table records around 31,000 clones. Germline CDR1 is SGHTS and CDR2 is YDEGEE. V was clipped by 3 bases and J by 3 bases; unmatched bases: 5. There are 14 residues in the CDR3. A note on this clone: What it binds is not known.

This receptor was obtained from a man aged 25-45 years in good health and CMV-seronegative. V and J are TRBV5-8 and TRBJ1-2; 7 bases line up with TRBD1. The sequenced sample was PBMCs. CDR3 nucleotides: TGTGCCAGCAGCTCCAACAGGGGCTACTATGGCTACACCTTC. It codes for CASSSNRGYYGYTF.